These T cell receptor beta chains were read from a single sample in a study of CD8+ T cells in alopecia areata. This table comes from immunoSEQ multiplex PCR, and its TCRdb copy is limited to in-frame clones, with some not included. The repertoire consists of 90,000 to 130,000 clones, with 45% to 60% occurring once and the leading ten covering roughly 25%. Sequenced sample: NKG2D-low CD8+ T cells sorted from blood. The receptors originated from a human donor with alopecia areata. CDR3s include the opening cysteine and the closing phenylalanine or tryptophan. Each record gives: CDR3 protein, CDR3 DNA, D gene, V gene, J gene, clone size. D genes are given only for firm matches. Expanded clones are given a class, and other clones once, few, many or no size at all.

CASSFRETQYF	TGTGCCAGCAGTTTCCGAGAGACCCAGTACTTC	.	TRBV6-5	TRBJ2-5	.
CASSSLPGGSDSYEQYF	TGTGCCAGCAGCTCACTACCGGGCGGGAGCGATTCCTACGAGCAGTACTTC	TRBD2	TRBV7-8	TRBJ2-7	.
CASRVGRHNEQFF	TGTGCCAGCAGAGTTGGGCGACACAATGAGCAGTTCTTC	.	TRBV6-5	TRBJ2-1	.
CASSLKGLDTEAFF	TGCGCCAGCAGCTTGAAGGGTTTGGACACTGAAGCTTTCTTT	.	TRBV5-1	TRBJ1-1	.
CASSGRTEAFF	TGTGCCAGCAGTGGACGGACTGAAGCTTTCTTT	.	TRBV6-1	TRBJ1-1	few
CASRIQGANEQFF	TGTGCCAGCAGAATACAGGGGGCCAATGAGCAGTTCTTC	TRBD1	TRBV27	TRBJ2-1	.
CASSGDGASGSTEQFF	TGTGCCAGCAGCGGGGATGGGGCTAGCGGGAGTACCGAGCAGTTCTTC	TRBD2	TRBV9	TRBJ2-1	.
CASRGPTGFWYGYTF	TGTGCCAGCAGGGGACCGACAGGGTTCTGGTATGGCTACACCTTC	TRBD1	TRBV27	TRBJ1-2	.
CASSYRSFSHEQYF	TGTGCCAGCAGTTACCGGTCTTTTTCCCACGAGCAGTACTTC	.	TRBV6-5	TRBJ2-7	.
CASSPSHYEQYF	TGTGCCAGCAGTCCCAGCCATTACGAGCAGTACTTC	.	TRBV27	TRBJ2-7	.
CASSSTGTSGIHEQYF	TGTGCCAGCAGCTCGACCGGGACTAGCGGGATACACGAGCAGTACTTC	TRBD2	TRBV13	TRBJ2-7	.
CASSLLGAGGPNEQFF	TGTGCCAGCAGTTTATTGGGGGCCGGAGGGCCCAATGAGCAGTTCTTC	.	TRBV27	TRBJ2-1	.
CASSFLGQSSGNTIYF	TGTGCCAGCAGTTTCCTCGGACAGAGCTCTGGAAACACCATATATTTT	.	TRBV28	TRBJ1-3	.
CSVDPGENEKLFF	TGCAGCGTTGACCCAGGGGAAAATGAAAAACTGTTTTTT	.	TRBV29-1	TRBJ1-4	.
CASSLELGWETQYF	TGTGCCAGCAGCTTAGAACTGGGATGGGAGACCCAGTACTTC	.	TRBV11-2	TRBJ2-5	few
CASSAGGGGSPLHF	TGTGCCAGCAGCGCCGGGGGAGGCGGCTCACCCCTCCACTTT	.	TRBV27	TRBJ1-6	.
CASSLGIASYNEQFF	TGTGCCAGCAGTTTAGGAATAGCCTCCTACAATGAGCAGTTCTTC	.	TRBV27	TRBJ2-1	.
CASSLDPGETQYF	TGTGCCAGCAGCTTGGATCCCGGGGAGACCCAGTACTTC	.	TRBV13	TRBJ2-5	.
CASSYGTNTGELFF	TGTGCCAGCAGCTACGGGACCAACACCGGGGAGCTGTTTTTT	.	TRBV5-6	TRBJ2-2	.
CASSYLKSLAILGNEQFF	TGTGCCAGCAGTTATCTTAAGTCACTAGCGATTTTGGGGAATGAGCAGTTCTTC	TRBD2	TRBV27	TRBJ2-1	.
CASSITPGLPSYNEQFF	TGTGCCAGCAGCATCACCCCGGGACTCCCCTCCTACAATGAGCAGTTCTTC	.	TRBV7-2	TRBJ2-1	.
CAISDTGYTEAFF	TGTGCCATCAGTGATACGGGATACACTGAAGCTTTCTTT	.	TRBV10-3	TRBJ1-1	few
CASSHWTSSYEQYF	TGTGCCAGCAGCCACTGGACTAGCTCCTACGAGCAGTACTTC	TRBD2	TRBV14	TRBJ2-7	.
CASSLVQSSYNEQFF	TGTGCCAGCAGCTTGGTCCAGAGCTCCTACAATGAGCAGTTCTTC	.	TRBV5-4	TRBJ2-1	once
CASSQVIRGPQFF	TGTGCCAGCAGCCAAGTTATTCGGGGGCCGCAGTTCTTC	.	TRBV14	TRBJ2-1	few
CARSKGQLAFF	TGTGCCAGGTCTAAAGGGCAGTTAGCTTTCTTT	.	TRBV7-2	TRBJ1-1	.
CSAARSGNTIYF	TGCAGCGCCGCTAGGTCTGGAAACACCATATATTTT	.	TRBV29-1	TRBJ1-3	few
CASSRLAGVNEQFF	TGTGCCAGCAGTCGACTAGCGGGAGTGAATGAGCAGTTCTTC	TRBD2	TRBV27	TRBJ2-1	.
CASSRQQETLPYNEQFF	TGTGCCAGCAGCCGCCAGCAAGAGACTCTCCCCTACAATGAGCAGTTCTTC	.	TRBV14	TRBJ2-1	.
CASTGGQTFNEQYF	TGTGCCAGCACCGGGGGACAGACTTTTAACGAGCAGTACTTC	.	TRBV11-2	TRBJ2-7	few
CAVQGSQETQYF	TGTGCCGTACAGGGGAGCCAAGAGACCCAGTACTTC	TRBD1	TRBV2	TRBJ2-5	.
CASSPWGLAGEREQFF	TGTGCCAGCAGCCCCTGGGGACTAGCGGGAGAGAGGGAGCAGTTCTTC	TRBD2	TRBV13	TRBJ2-1	.
CASSPGGDAGSYNEQFF	TGTGCCAGCAGCCCCGGGGGGGACGCCGGCTCCTACAATGAGCAGTTCTTC	TRBD2	TRBV11-2	TRBJ2-1	many
CASSSGGIADTQYF	TGTGCCAGCAGCTCCGGAGGGATCGCAGATACGCAGTATTTT	.	TRBV13	TRBJ2-3	.
CASSLARGVETQYF	TGTGCCAGCAGCTTAGCCCGCGGGGTGGAGACCCAGTACTTC	.	TRBV7-9	TRBJ2-5	.
CASTLTSGLGDTQYF	TGTGCCAGCACTCTGACTAGCGGGCTTGGAGATACGCAGTATTTT	TRBD2	TRBV28	TRBJ2-3	.
CASSLVEGDTQYF	TGTGCCAGCAGCTTAGTCGAGGGAGATACGCAGTATTTT	.	TRBV7-6	TRBJ2-3	few
CASSTGTSGRAPYNEQFF	TGTGCCAGCAGCACCGGGACTAGCGGGAGGGCCCCATACAATGAGCAGTTCTTC	TRBD2	TRBV7-8	TRBJ2-1	.
CASSCRDCPILDTQYF	TGTGCCAGCAGTTGCCGGGACTGTCCCATTCTGGATACGCAGTATTTT	.	TRBV28	TRBJ2-3	few
CAWSVRDTYGYTF	TGTGCCTGGAGTGTACGGGACACCTATGGCTACACCTTC	.	TRBV30	TRBJ1-2	.
CASSVVDTSYEQYF	TGTGCCAGCAGCGTAGTGGACACCTCCTACGAGCAGTACTTC	.	TRBV9	TRBJ2-7	.
CATSRDGEDGYTF	TGTGCCACCAGCAGAGACGGAGAAGATGGCTACACCTTC	.	TRBV15	TRBJ1-2	.
CASRTGSGQPQHF	TGCGCCAGCAGGACAGGGTCGGGTCAGCCCCAGCATTTT	TRBD1	TRBV10-2	TRBJ1-5	.
CASSHRQERQFTYNEQFF	TGTGCCAGCAGCCACAGACAGGAACGACAGTTTACCTACAATGAGCAGTTCTTC	.	TRBV11-2	TRBJ2-1	few
CASSTQGGELFF	TGCGCCAGCAGCACTCAAGGCGGGGAGCTGTTTTTT	.	TRBV5-1	TRBJ2-2	.
CASRKTRQRPYEQYF	TGTGCCAGCAGGAAAACTCGACAGAGGCCCTACGAGCAGTACTTC	.	TRBV28	TRBJ2-7	.
CAAAWNAQPQHF	TGTGCCGCCGCATGGAATGCCCAGCCCCAGCATTTT	.	TRBV28	TRBJ1-5	once
CASSANQETQYF	TGTGCCAGCAGCGCCAACCAAGAGACCCAGTACTTC	.	TRBV9	TRBJ2-5	.
CASSQNSNEQFF	TGCGCCAGCAGCCAGAACTCCAATGAGCAGTTCTTC	.	TRBV4-1	TRBJ2-1	.
CASREGQGSGYGYTF	TGTGCCAGCAGAGAAGGACAGGGCTCTGGCTATGGCTACACCTTC	TRBD1	TRBV28	TRBJ1-2	.
CASSTKGQGAIEQYF	TGTGCCAGCAGCACGAAAGGACAGGGGGCCATCGAGCAGTACTTC	TRBD1	TRBV7-9	TRBJ2-7	few
CATSRDLAGNPYNEQFF	TGTGCCACCAGCAGAGATCTAGCGGGAAATCCCTACAATGAGCAGTTCTTC	TRBD2	TRBV15	TRBJ2-1	.
CSVEGLAGPGELFF	TGCAGCGTCGAGGGGTTAGCGGGTCCCGGGGAGCTGTTTTTT	TRBD2	TRBV29-1	TRBJ2-2	.
CASSLGGRTEAFF	TGTGCCAGCAGTTTGGGGGGAAGGACTGAAGCTTTCTTT	.	TRBV27	TRBJ1-1	.
CASSLVIGELFF	TGTGCCAGCAGCTTAGTTATCGGGGAGCTGTTTTTT	.	TRBV7-9	TRBJ2-2	few
CASSQPDRGPYEQYF	TGTGCCAGCAGCCAACCGGACAGGGGGCCGTACGAGCAGTACTTC	TRBD1	TRBV14	TRBJ2-7	few
CASSLDGTEAFF	TGCGCCAGCAGCTTGGACGGTACTGAAGCTTTCTTT	.	TRBV5-1	TRBJ1-1	few
CATKGEYNEQFF	TGTGCCACCAAGGGGGAGTACAATGAGCAGTTCTTC	.	TRBV10-3	TRBJ2-1	few
CASSFPPTYRDEQFF	TGTGCCAGCAGCTTCCCCCCCACGTACAGGGATGAGCAGTTCTTC	.	TRBV7-9	TRBJ2-1	.
CASSEGQGADTQYF	TGTGCCAGCAGTGAGGGACAGGGGGCAGATACGCAGTATTTT	TRBD1	TRBV6-4	TRBJ2-3	few